Each of the 16 T cell receptor beta chains below was sequenced from the same sample in a study of CD8 T cells in ankylosing spondylitis. TCRdb recomputed calls from the 5' RACE reads with MiXCR, one row per CDR3 protein. The table includes about 130,000 distinct CDR3 sequences, around 6.6% detected once. Sequenced: blood, either unsorted or a sorted T cell fraction (not recorded which). The receptors derive from a female donor with ankylosing spondylitis or in good health (not recorded which).

This clonotype was detected many times. The chain recombines TRBV4-1 with TRBJ2-1; D not certain. This CDR3 region has 11 residues. With 10 bases removed from V and 6 bases from J, the gap between germline ends came to 10 bases. CDR1 and CDR2 (germline): MGHRA, YSYEKL. CDR3 sequence reads: CATAARNEQFF. In nucleotides, the CDR3 is TGCGCCACCGCCGCGCGCAATGAGCAGTTCTTC.

The chain carries TRBV19 and TRBJ1-5, with 7 bases lining up with TRBD1. The CDR3 consists of 15 residues. J gave up 1 base and V 8 bases, and 8 bases lay outside the gene matches. Germline V CDR1 and CDR2: LNHDA, SQIVND (reference sequence). CDR3 residues: CASQTGVMSNQPQHF. In nucleotides, the CDR3 is TGTGCCAGTCAAACAGGGGTGATGAGCAATCAGCCCCAGCATTTT.

This clonotype appeared many times. This chain uses TRBV20-1 with TRBJ1-1; D remains ambiguous. Trimming shortened V by 0 bases and J by 3 bases, and 14 bases separated the two germline ends. The CDR3 has 15 amino acids. Germline V gene lookup returns CDR1 DFQATT and CDR2 SNEGSKA (reference sequence). The CDR3 DNA sequence: TGCAGTGCTAGAGATGTTGAGTGGTCGGACACTGAAGCTTTCTTT. Translating it yields CSARDVEWSDTEAFF.

The sample holds many counts of this clonotype. V gene TRBV4-1 combines with J gene TRBJ1-5, with D uncertain. There are 15 residues in the CDR3. The V gene's germline CDR1 is MGHRA and CDR2 YSYEKL. V lost 1 base to trimming and J lost 6 bases, with 13 bases between them. CDR3: CASSQGRGTVQPQHF. DNA for the CDR3: TGCGCCAGCAGCCAAGGTCGGGGAACCGTTCAGCCCCAGCATTTT.

In its sample, this clonotype was seen many times. The chain links TRBV5-1 to TRBJ2-2, with no clear D. The CDR3 extends over 15 amino acids. CDR1 SGHRS and CDR2 YFSETQ come from the germline V gene. V was clipped by 5 bases and J by 0 bases, with 11 bases between them. CDR3 amino acids: CASSPGDTNTGELFF. Here the CDR3 DNA reads TGCGCCAGCAGTCCTGGGGATACGAACACCGGGGAGCTGTTTTTT.

Ten or more counts support this clonotype. The chain employs TRBV29-1 and TRBJ2-7, with TRBD2 as a possible D gene (5 bases). Germline lookup yields CDR1 SQVTM and CDR2 ANQGSEA. This CDR3 comprises 12 residues. The V end was cut by 7 bases, the J end by 4 bases, with 14 bases between. The CDR3 loop is CSAGLAKYEQYF. CDR3 nucleotides: TGCAGCGCCGGACTTGCGAAGTACGAGCAGTACTTC.

This clonotype was counted at least ten times. The chain employs TRBV6-5 and TRBJ1-5, with 9 bases aligning to TRBD1. The CDR3 contains 15 residues. V was clipped by 4 bases and J by 4 bases; unmatched bases: 5. The germline V gene has CDR1 MNHEY and CDR2 SVGAGI. DNA of the CDR3: TGTGCCAGCAGTTCCTTCGGGACAGGGAATCAGCCCCAGCATTTT. Translating it yields CASSSFGTGNQPQHF.

This clonotype occurred many times. V usage is TRBV12-3 or TRBV12-4 and J usage is TRBJ2-3; a possible D gene is TRBD2 (6 bases). The CDR3 length is 15 residues. The ends were cut back, 5 bases at V and 0 bases at J, with 12 bases in the middle. CDR3 in DNA: TGTGCCAGCAGTCGTCGACTAGATAGCACAGATACGCAGTATTTT. Translation gives CASSRRLDSTDTQYF.

This clonotype was seen many times. The chain uses TRBV29-1 and TRBJ2-5, with TRBD2 matching 10 bases. Germline V gene data show CDR1 as SQVTM and CDR2 as ANQGSEA. The V segment lost 3 bases and the J segment 5 bases; nucleotides outside the gene matches: 3. This CDR3 has 13 residues. CDR3 loop: CSVDPSGGETQYF. CDR3 sequence (DNA): TGCAGCGTTGACCCTAGCGGGGGTGAGACCCAGTACTTC. Together with reference TRBV29-1 and TRBJ2-5, the CDR3 gives the full variable domain: SAVISQKPSRDICQRGTSLTIQCQVDSQVTMMFWYRQQPGQSLTLIATANQGSEATYESGFVIDKFPISRPNLTFSTLTVSNMSPEDSSIYLCSVDPSGGETQYFGPGTRLLVL.

This clonotype occurred many times. The V call is TRBV20-1, the J call TRBJ1-2; maybe TRBD1 (6 bases). The CDR3 has 12 residues. CDR1 and CDR2 (germline): DFQATT, SNEGSKA (reference sequence). CDR3 nucleotides: TGCAGCGCAAACAGGGCCATGGAGGGCTACACCTTC. Amino acid sequence: CSANRAMEGYTF.

The chain carries TRBV7-8 and TRBJ2-7; D is possibly TRBD1 or TRBD2 (5 bases each). Trimming took 1 base from V and 1 from J, leaving 8 bases between them. This CDR3 spans 14 amino acids. Germline CDR1 and CDR2: SGHVS and FQNEAQ. This CDR3 is CASSLGGGSYEQYF. Here the CDR3 DNA reads TGTGCCAGCAGCTTAGGTGGGGGATCCTACGAGCAGTACTTC.

This clonotype was detected ten times or more. V gene TRBV12-3 or TRBV12-4 combines with J gene TRBJ2-3, with D tentatively TRBD1 (6 bases). The CDR3 extends over 13 amino acids. Trimming left V 3 bases short and J 4 bases short, with 8 bases between. Written as DNA, the CDR3 is TGTGCCAGCAGTTTTACAGGGTCAGATACGCAGTATTTT. This translates into CASSFTGSDTQYF.

This clonotype was seen at least ten times. The chain couples TRBV5-1 to TRBJ1-2, with 8 bases matching TRBD1. The CDR3 totals 13 residues. In germline, CDR1 is SGHRS, CDR2 YFSETQ. Trimming removed 4 bases from V and 6 bases from J; junction bases left unmatched: 5. The CDR3 reads CASSTTGAHGYTF. The CDR3 DNA reads as TGCGCCAGCAGCACGACAGGGGCGCATGGCTACACCTTC. Looking up the rest from reference TRBV5-1 and TRBJ1-2 gives the full variable domain: KAGVTQTPRYLIKTRGQQVTLSCSPISGHRSVSWYQQTPGQGLQFLFEYFSETQRNKGNFPGRFSGRQFSNSRSEMNVSTLELGDSALYLCASSTTGAHGYTFGSGTRLTVV.

The table lists this clonotype with many counts. The chain has TRBV19 and TRBJ2-1, with D possibly being TRBD2 (6 bases). The CDR3 is 15 residues long. V lost 5 bases, J lost 6 bases, and 17 bases lay in between. From germline, CDR1 is LNHDA and CDR2 SQIVND (reference sequence). This CDR3 is CASSPWGDRPNEQFF. The CDR3, as DNA: TGTGCCAGTAGTCCTTGGGGGGACCGGCCCAATGAGCAGTTCTTC.

This clonotype was observed at least ten times. The V call is TRBV28, the J call TRBJ1-3; a possible D gene is TRBD1 (6 bases). Germline CDR1 is MDHEN and CDR2 is SYDVKM. The CDR3 length is 12 residues. The V gene lost 8 bases and the J gene lost 4 bases, with 9 bases spanning the gap. The CDR3 DNA sequence: TGTGCCAGCGGGGGGCTCGGAAACACCATATATTTT. Amino acid sequence: CASGGLGNTIYF.

Many counts were recorded for this clonotype. The rearrangement uses TRBV20-1 and TRBJ1-2; TRBD1 aligns across 7 bases. The CDR3 spans 11 residues. Germline CDR1 DFQATT, CDR2 SNEGSKA (reference sequence). V lost 6 bases to trimming and J lost 3 bases; unmatched junction nucleotides: 1. CDR3 in DNA: TGCAGTGCCCAGGGGGACTATGGCTACACCTTC. Protein sequence: CSAQGDYGYTF.